This TCR beta chain comes out of a study of OX40 agonist ivuxolimab in advanced cancers. Germline assignment: CDR1 SGHDT and CDR2 YYEEEE. Unmatched junction bases numbered 3, after V lost 3 bases and J lost 6 bases. The CDR3 covers 14 residues. Clones were read by immunoSEQ multiplex PCR, and TCRdb kept only the in-frame ones, dropping some. The sample gives 25,000 to 40,000 clones, more than 75% of which show up once; about 30% is in the top ten. This sample comprised CD4+ or CD8+ T cells sorted from blood, obtained in a trial of the OX40 agonist ivuxolimab. This TCR derives from an adult with an advanced solid tumor such as melanoma, head and neck, liver or kidney cancer. The V gene is TRBV5-6, the J gene TRBJ1-5; the match to TRBD1 covers 10 bases. DNA of the CDR3: TGTGCCAGCAGCTCGGGGACAGGGGTTCAGCCCCAGCATTTT. Protein sequence: CASSSGTGVQPQHF.